Listed below are T cell receptor beta chains from one sample, sequenced in a study of cytomegalovirus exposure and HLA in healthy donors. Sequenced by immunoSEQ multiplex PCR; TCRdb stores in-frame clones only, minus some. Seen here are about 150,000 clones, approximately 74% observed once, and the top ten hold roughly 2.8%. The specimen sequenced was PBMCs. Receptor source: a man between 18 and 29 years old in good health and CMV-seronegative. The CDR3 runs from the conserved cysteine through the conserved F or W. Each record gives: V gene, clone size, J gene, D gene, CDR3 DNA, CDR3 protein. The D gene is left open where the match is weak. The size of a clone is reported for some rows only, either as once, few or many, or as a class for expanded clones.

V gene: TRBV23-1
clone size: -
J gene: TRBJ2-7
D gene: TRBD2
CDR3 DNA: TGCGCCAGCAGCCAGGACAGCGGGGGGTACGAGCAGTACTTC
CDR3 protein: CASSQDSGGYEQYF

V gene: TRBV5-6
clone size: -
J gene: TRBJ2-7
D gene: -
CDR3 DNA: TGTGCCAGCAGCTTGCTAGGGGCCGAGCAGTACTTC
CDR3 protein: CASSLLGAEQYF

V gene: TRBV19
clone size: -
J gene: TRBJ2-2
D gene: -
CDR3 DNA: TGTGCCAGTAGTGCCTTGGGAGTGGGGGAGCTGTTTTTT
CDR3 protein: CASSALGVGELFF

V gene: TRBV11-2
clone size: once
J gene: TRBJ2-6
D gene: -
CDR3 DNA: TGTGCCAGCAGCTTAGTTGGGGCCTCTGGGGCCAACGTCCTGACTTTC
CDR3 protein: CASSLVGASGANVLTF

V gene: TRBV7-9
clone size: -
J gene: TRBJ1-2
D gene: TRBD1
CDR3 DNA: TGTGCCAGCAGCTCACCGGGACAGGGGAGCTATGGCTACACCTTC
CDR3 protein: CASSSPGQGSYGYTF

V gene: TRBV16
clone size: -
J gene: TRBJ1-6
D gene: -
CDR3 DNA: TGTGCCAGCCTAGACTCACTTAATTCACCCCTCCACTTT
CDR3 protein: CASLDSLNSPLHF

V gene: TRBV7-2
clone size: -
J gene: TRBJ2-2
D gene: -
CDR3 DNA: TGTGCCAGCAGCCCCTTGGCCCCCGGGGAGCTGTTTTTT
CDR3 protein: CASSPLAPGELFF

V gene: TRBV9
clone size: -
J gene: TRBJ2-3
D gene: TRBD2
CDR3 DNA: TGTGCCAGCAGCGTAAGGGCTAGCGGGGGCACAGATACGCAGTATTTT
CDR3 protein: CASSVRASGGTDTQYF

V gene: TRBV5-1
clone size: -
J gene: TRBJ2-5
D gene: TRBD1
CDR3 DNA: TGCGCCAGCAGCGAAGGGACAGCTGAAGAGACCCAGTACTTC
CDR3 protein: CASSEGTAEETQYF

V gene: TRBV2
clone size: few
J gene: TRBJ2-5
D gene: -
CDR3 DNA: TGTGCCAGCGGCGGGAATACCCAGTACTTC
CDR3 protein: CASGGNTQYF

V gene: TRBV5-5
clone size: -
J gene: TRBJ1-2
D gene: TRBD1
CDR3 DNA: TGTGCCAGCAGCTTTATCCAGGGGGCGCAATATGGCTACACCTTC
CDR3 protein: CASSFIQGAQYGYTF

V gene: TRBV5-1
clone size: once
J gene: TRBJ1-6
D gene: -
CDR3 DNA: TGCGCCAGCAGCTTAGAGGGCTCCTATAATTCACCCCTCCACTTT
CDR3 protein: CASSLEGSYNSPLHF

V gene: TRBV6-5
clone size: -
J gene: TRBJ1-3
D gene: TRBD1
CDR3 DNA: TGTGCCAGCAGCCCGACAGGGGCCCTGAGAAACACCATATATTTT
CDR3 protein: CASSPTGALRNTIYF

V gene: TRBV13
clone size: -
J gene: TRBJ2-2
D gene: TRBD2
CDR3 DNA: TGTGCCAGCAGCGCAGCGCTAGCGGGGGCCACCGGGGAGCTGTTTTTT
CDR3 protein: CASSAALAGATGELFF

V gene: TRBV27
clone size: -
J gene: TRBJ2-2
D gene: -
CDR3 DNA: TGTGCCAGCAGTTTGGTCGTGGATACTAGCAGTTCCCCGTACACCGGGGAGCTGTTTTTT
CDR3 protein: CASSLVVDTSSSPYTGELFF

V gene: TRBV23-1
clone size: -
J gene: TRBJ1-3
D gene: -
CDR3 DNA: TGCGCCAGCAGTCAAGAGACAGGACGGTCTGGAAACACCATATATTTT
CDR3 protein: CASSQETGRSGNTIYF

V gene: TRBV5-1
clone size: -
J gene: TRBJ2-1
D gene: TRBD2
CDR3 DNA: TGCGCCAGTCGGGGGGGCCTTTCTCTTGAGCAGTTCTTC
CDR3 protein: CASRGGLSLEQFF

V gene: TRBV15
clone size: -
J gene: TRBJ2-1
D gene: TRBD2
CDR3 DNA: TGTGCCACCAGCAGAGACCAGCGGGGGTACTACAATGAGCAGTTCTTC
CDR3 protein: CATSRDQRGYYNEQFF

V gene: TRBV27
clone size: -
J gene: TRBJ1-2
D gene: -
CDR3 DNA: TGTGCCAGCAGTTTTTATGGCGGTACTTTTAACTATGGCTACACCTTC
CDR3 protein: CASSFYGGTFNYGYTF

V gene: TRBV6-5
clone size: -
J gene: TRBJ2-3
D gene: -
CDR3 DNA: TGTGCCAGCAGTTTCCAGGGTGAGGCAGATACGCAGTATTTT
CDR3 protein: CASSFQGEADTQYF

V gene: TRBV30
clone size: -
J gene: TRBJ2-7
D gene: -
CDR3 DNA: TGTGCCTCCGCCTGGGGCAGACGGGAGTACTTC
CDR3 protein: CASAWGRREYF

V gene: TRBV9
clone size: -
J gene: TRBJ2-5
D gene: TRBD2
CDR3 DNA: TGTGCCAGCAGCTTCGCTGGCGGTCTAGCGGGGGGGGAGACCCAGTACTTC
CDR3 protein: CASSFAGGLAGGETQYF

V gene: TRBV5-1
clone size: -
J gene: TRBJ2-2
D gene: -
CDR3 DNA: TGCGCCAGCAGCTTGTCGGACAAGACCGGACCCACCGGGGAGCTGTTTTTT
CDR3 protein: CASSLSDKTGPTGELFF

V gene: TRBV5-5
clone size: -
J gene: TRBJ1-1
D gene: -
CDR3 DNA: TGTGCCAGCAGCCTGGCCCAGGGTTACAACACTGAAGCTTTCTTT
CDR3 protein: CASSLAQGYNTEAFF

V gene: TRBV27
clone size: -
J gene: TRBJ2-7
D gene: -
CDR3 DNA: TGTGCCAGCAGTTTAACCCCAGGGGGGATCTCCTACGAGCAGTACTTC
CDR3 protein: CASSLTPGGISYEQYF

V gene: TRBV6-1
clone size: -
J gene: TRBJ1-4
D gene: TRBD1
CDR3 DNA: TGTGCCAGCAGTGAAGTGCAGGGGGCGGGAGAAAAACTGTTTTTT
CDR3 protein: CASSEVQGAGEKLFF

V gene: TRBV4-1
clone size: -
J gene: TRBJ1-1
D gene: -
CDR3 DNA: TGCGCCAGCAGAGGACAGCCGAACACTGAAGCTTTCTTT
CDR3 protein: CASRGQPNTEAFF

V gene: TRBV27
clone size: once
J gene: TRBJ1-4
D gene: TRBD1
CDR3 DNA: TGTGCCAGCAGTTTATTCGGGACAGGGTTTGGAGAAAAACTGTTTTTT
CDR3 protein: CASSLFGTGFGEKLFF

V gene: TRBV25-1
clone size: -
J gene: TRBJ1-2
D gene: TRBD1
CDR3 DNA: TGTGCCAGCAGTAGTCCACAGGGGGGCTACACCTTC
CDR3 protein: CASSSPQGGYTF

V gene: TRBV7-2
clone size: -
J gene: TRBJ1-1
D gene: -
CDR3 DNA: TGTGCCAGCAGCGGGAGGATGAACGCTGAAGCTTTCTTT
CDR3 protein: CASSGRMNAEAFF

V gene: TRBV25-1
clone size: -
J gene: TRBJ2-5
D gene: TRBD1
CDR3 DNA: TGTGCCAGCAGATACGGGACAGGGCCCCAAGAGACCCAGTACTTC
CDR3 protein: CASRYGTGPQETQYF

V gene: TRBV20-1
clone size: -
J gene: TRBJ2-7
D gene: -
CDR3 DNA: TGCAGTGCTAGGAGCGGGTACGAGCAGTACTTC
CDR3 protein: CSARSGYEQYF

V gene: TRBV5-1
clone size: once
J gene: TRBJ2-7
D gene: TRBD1
CDR3 DNA: TGCGCCAGCAGCCGACAGGGGGTGACCTACGAGCAGTACTTC
CDR3 protein: CASSRQGVTYEQYF

V gene: TRBV10-3
clone size: few
J gene: TRBJ2-1
D gene: TRBD2
CDR3 DNA: TGTGCCATCAGTTTTACTAGCGGGGGGGCCGGCGATGAGCAGTTCTTC
CDR3 protein: CAISFTSGGAGDEQFF

V gene: TRBV19
clone size: -
J gene: TRBJ2-5
D gene: -
CDR3 DNA: TGTGCCAGTAGTATAGTGAACTTCCAAGAGACCCAGTACTTC
CDR3 protein: CASSIVNFQETQYF

V gene: TRBV19
clone size: -
J gene: TRBJ2-1
D gene: -
CDR3 DNA: TGTGCCAGTAGTATTTGGGGGGTATCCTACAATGAGCAGTTCTTC
CDR3 protein: CASSIWGVSYNEQFF

V gene: TRBV5-1
clone size: -
J gene: TRBJ2-5
D gene: TRBD2
CDR3 DNA: TGCGCCAGCAGCTTGAGGCTAGCGGGGGGGGAGACCCAGTACTTC
CDR3 protein: CASSLRLAGGETQYF

V gene: TRBV2
clone size: once
J gene: TRBJ1-3
D gene: -
CDR3 DNA: TGTGCCAGCAGGACAGGTCCCTCTGGAAACACCATATATTTT
CDR3 protein: CASRTGPSGNTIYF

V gene: TRBV18
clone size: once
J gene: TRBJ1-2
D gene: -
CDR3 DNA: TGTGCCAGCTCACCAATGTCAGGGAACTTTAACTATGGCTACACCTTC
CDR3 protein: CASSPMSGNFNYGYTF

V gene: TRBV5-6
clone size: -
J gene: TRBJ2-3
D gene: TRBD1
CDR3 DNA: TGTGCCAGCAGCTTGGGACAGGGGCCAAGCACAGATACGCAGTATTTT
CDR3 protein: CASSLGQGPSTDTQYF

V gene: TRBV29-1
clone size: -
J gene: TRBJ2-4
D gene: -
CDR3 DNA: TGCAGCGCCTGGGGACTAGCCAAAAACATTCAGTACTTC
CDR3 protein: CSAWGLAKNIQYF

V gene: TRBV6-6
clone size: -
J gene: TRBJ2-7
D gene: TRBD1
CDR3 DNA: TGTGCCAGCAGTTACTCGAGACAGGGGGCCTACGAGCAGTACTTC
CDR3 protein: CASSYSRQGAYEQYF